One sample yielded the 18 T cell receptor beta chains listed below, sequenced in a study of early T cells in non-severe SARS-CoV-2 infection. TCRdb processed the 5' RACE reads anew with MiXCR; each CDR3 protein has one entry. The top ten clones hold about 1.6% of a sample with 68,000 or so distinct CDR3 sequences, more than 9% of them seen once. Sequencing was carried out using whole blood. These receptors were obtained from an adult who was a healthcare worker with PCR-confirmed SARS-CoV-2 infection or an uninfected control (not recorded which).

The chain employs TRBV29-1 and TRBJ2-1; D gene ambiguous. CDR1 and CDR2 (germline): SQVTM, ANQGSEA. Trimming stripped 5 bases from V and 3 bases from J, with 8 bases between. There are 12 residues in the CDR3. DNA of the CDR3: TGCAGCGTTCTGGCGTTCTACAATGAGCAGTTCTTC. Protein product: CSVLAFYNEQFF.

This clonotype was detected a few times. V and J are TRBV6-1 and TRBJ1-5; D gene unclear. CDR3 length: 13 amino acids. Trimming cost V 1 base and J 5 bases, with 6 bases left between them. Germline values: CDR1 MNHNS, CDR2 SASEGT. CDR3 bases: TGTGCCAGCAGTGAAGGCTTGGATCAGCCCCAGCATTTT. Protein product: CASSEGLDQPQHF.

This clonotype was counted a few times. The chain is built from TRBV6-6 and TRBJ1-2, with D possibly matching TRBD1 (5 bases). V was clipped by 6 bases and J by 4 bases, with 15 bases between them. This CDR3 has 14 residues. The germline CDR1 and CDR2 sequences are MNHNY and SVGAGI (reference sequence). CDR3 loop: CASSIGVQSYGYTF. CDR3 sequence (DNA): TGTGCCAGCAGCATAGGGGTTCAGTCCTATGGCTACACCTTC.

This clonotype was picked up many times. The chain has TRBV2 and TRBJ2-2, with D uncertain. V lost 1 base, J lost 14 bases, and 11 bases lay in between. The CDR3 is 12 amino acids. CDR1 and CDR2 (germline): SNHLY, FYNNEI. The chain's CDR3 is CASSEVPPQLFF. The CDR3 nucleotides are TGTGCCAGCAGTGAAGTTCCCCCCCAACTGTTTTTT.

The V call is TRBV7-8, the J call TRBJ1-6; perhaps TRBD1 as D (6 bases). The CDR3 loop spans 16 amino acids. Germline CDR1 and CDR2: SGHVS and FQNEAQ. Trimming pared 5 bases from V and 9 bases from J, leaving 20 bases between. The CDR3 bases are TGTGCCAGCAGCGGGGGGCTCGGGACAAATGTTTCACCCCTCCACTTT. This encodes CASSGGLGTNVSPLHF. The variable domain in full, with the rest retrieved from reference TRBV7-8 and TRBJ1-6, is GAGVSQSPRYKVAKRGQDVALRCDPISGHVSLFWYQQALGQGPEFLTYFQNEAQLDKSGLPSDRFFAERPEGSVSTLKIQRTQQEDSAVYLCASSGGLGTNVSPLHFGNGTRLTVT.

This clonotype occurred a few times. This sequence joins TRBV6-1 and TRBJ2-1; D possibly corresponds to TRBD2 (6 bases). Trimming stripped 4 bases from V and 2 bases from J, with 15 bases between. Per germline, CDR1 MNHNS and CDR2 SASEGT. This CDR3 has 16 amino acids. CDR3 in amino acids: CASSALSGGTYNEQFF. CDR3 coding DNA: TGTGCCAGCAGTGCGCTCTCCGGGGGAACCTACAATGAGCAGTTCTTC.

This clonotype was recorded at least ten times. The V gene is TRBV7-6, the J gene TRBJ1-5, with D possibly TRBD1 on 5 matching bases. Trimming took 5 bases from V and 6 from J, leaving 14 bases between them. There are 14 residues in the CDR3. Per germline, CDR1 SGHVS and CDR2 FNYEAQ. The CDR3 DNA follows: TGTGCCAGCAGCCGAGGTGGGGGTGGTCAGCCCCAGCATTTT. Translating gives CASSRGGGGQPQHF.

This clonotype has just a few counts. The chain uses TRBV18 and TRBJ2-7; no definite D call. The CDR3 runs to 14 residues. The germline V and J ends were trimmed by 4 bases and 3 bases, with 13 bases remaining between them. Germline-derived CDR1 and CDR2 are KGHSH and LQKENI. CDR3 sequence (DNA): TGTGCCAGCTCACGAGGAGCCAGAAGCTACGAGCAGTACTTC. Encoded protein: CASSRGARSYEQYF.

Ten or more counts support this clonotype. CDR3 residues: CASSPGQGPANEQFF. The DNA for the CDR3 is TGCGCCAGCAGCCCCGGACAGGGGCCGGCTAATGAGCAGTTCTTC. J is TRBJ2-1 and V is TRBV5-1, with 9 nucleotides matching TRBD1. The CDR3 extends over 15 amino acids. The V gene's germline CDR1 is SGHRS and CDR2 YFSETQ. The trim removed 4 bases at V and 7 bases at J, leaving 9 bases unmatched. The whole variable domain, filled in from reference TRBV5-1 and TRBJ2-1, reads KAGVTQTPRYLIKTRGQQVTLSCSPISGHRSVSWYQQTPGQGLQFLFEYFSETQRNKGNFPGRFSGRQFSNSRSEMNVSTLELGDSALYLCASSPGQGPANEQFFGPGTRLTVL.

This clonotype was seen many times. The CDR3 protein is CSVMSGTYNEQFF. The CDR3 DNA is TGCAGCGTGATGAGCGGGACCTACAATGAGCAGTTCTTC. This chain joins TRBV29-1 and TRBJ2-1; 7 bases map to TRBD2. V lost 6 bases to trimming and J lost 2 bases; unmatched junction nucleotides: 4. The CDR3 contains 13 residues. Germline lookup yields CDR1 SQVTM and CDR2 ANQGSEA.

The chain joins TRBV13 to TRBJ2-5; 8 nucleotides match TRBD2. The germline gives CDR1 PRHDT, CDR2 FYEKMQ (reference sequence). V shed 6 bases and J 4 bases; nucleotides not matched to a gene: 13. This CDR3 contains 16 residues. CDR3 loop: CASRPWGAGVGETQYF. The CDR3 DNA follows: TGTGCCAGCAGACCCTGGGGAGCGGGGGTTGGAGAGACCCAGTACTTC.

The chain uses TRBV23-1 and TRBJ2-7; 8 positions match TRBD1. TRBV23-1 is an ORF; its function is uncertain. The CDR3 is made up of 17 amino acids. Germline trimming cut 3 bases from V and 4 bases from J; bases unmatched to any gene: 14. CDR3 loop: CASSHRRQGPILYEQYF. Here the CDR3 DNA reads TGCGCCAGCAGTCACCGACGACAGGGGCCAATCCTGTACGAGCAGTACTTC.

The chain has TRBV3-1 and TRBJ1-6; TRBD1 might be the D (5 bases). The ends were cut back, 5 bases at V and 10 bases at J, with 18 bases in the middle. The germline gives CDR1 LGHDT, CDR2 YNNKEL (reference sequence). This CDR3 is 15 amino acids long. The CDR3 nucleotides are TGTGCCAGCAGCAACCGGCAAAGGGGTGGATCACCCCTCCACTTT. It yields the protein CASSNRQRGGSPLHF.

The chain uses TRBV20-1 and TRBJ1-4, with D tentatively TRBD1 (6 bases). Germline V gene lookup returns CDR1 DFQATT and CDR2 SNEGSKA (reference sequence). V was trimmed by 0 bases and J by 5 bases, leaving 10 bases between them. This CDR3 spans 14 amino acids. The CDR3 sequence: CSARDLTGNEKLFF. In DNA, the CDR3 is TGCAGTGCTAGAGATCTAACAGGGAATGAAAAACTGTTTTTT.

This clonotype was detected once. The V gene is TRBV12-3 or TRBV12-4, the J gene TRBJ2-7; D remains ambiguous. The CDR3 spans 10 residues. V shed 6 bases and J shed 4 bases, with 4 bases lying between them. CDR3 amino acids: CASRGYEQYF. DNA for the CDR3: TGTGCCAGCAGGGGGTACGAGCAGTACTTC.

The chain links TRBV4-2 to TRBJ1-5; 7 nucleotides align to TRBD1. V gave up 4 bases and J gave up 1 base; unmatched junction bases: 7. In germline, CDR1 is LGHNA, CDR2 YNFKEQ. CDR3 length equals 16 residues. CDR3 sequence reads: CASSRNGQESNQPQHF. DNA of the CDR3: TGTGCCAGCAGCCGGAATGGACAGGAAAGCAATCAGCCCCAGCATTTT.

J is TRBJ1-2 and V is TRBV11-2; no definite D call. The V gene lost 4 bases and the J gene lost 0 bases, with 15 bases spanning the gap. The V gene's germline CDR1 is SGHAT and CDR2 FQNNGV. The CDR3 consists of 16 residues. The DNA for the CDR3 is TGTGCCAGCAGCTCGGACCGCCGAGGAGCTAACTATGGCTACACCTTC. Amino acid sequence: CASSSDRRGANYGYTF. Full variable domain (missing parts from reference TRBV11-2 and TRBJ1-2): EAGVAQSPRYKIIEKRQSVAFWCNPISGHATLYWYQQILGQGPKLLIQFQNNGVVDDSQLPKDRFSAERLKGVDSTLKIQPAKLEDSAVYLCASSSDRRGANYGYTFGSGTRLTVV.

V gene TRBV27 combines with J gene TRBJ2-7; 10 bases are shared with TRBD2. V shed 6 bases, J shed 0 bases, and the junction held 11 bases outside the gene matches. The CDR3 consists of 17 residues. CDR1 MNHEY and CDR2 SMNVEV come from the germline V gene (reference sequence). The CDR3 protein is CASSRPSLAGTSYEQYF. DNA for the CDR3: TGTGCCAGCAGCCGCCCCTCACTAGCGGGGACCTCCTACGAGCAGTACTTC.